The 27 T cell receptor beta chains in this list originate from one sample, sequenced in a study of beta chain features in type 1 diabetes. Of the isolated RNA, all was reverse transcribed, and so the sequenced material was expressed TCRB transcripts. Measured with immunoSEQ multiplex PCR; TCRdb has only the in-frame clones, and not every one. The sample carries approximately 140,000 clones, 6.9% recorded once. The specimen was central memory CD4+ T cells from blood. These receptors all come from a woman in her 30s in good health.

This clone was counted at least ten times. The chain couples TRBV7-2 to TRBJ2-6; 8 nucleotides match TRBD1. The CDR3 covers 18 residues. CDR1 and CDR2 from the germline V gene are SGHTA and FQGNSA. V shed 5 bases, J shed 0 bases, and the junction held 9 bases outside the gene matches. CDR3 nucleotides: TGTGCCAGCAGCCAAGACAGGGGAGGAGGCTCTGGGGCCAACGTCCTGACTTTC. It encodes CASSQDRGGGSGANVLTF.

This chain links TRBV6-5 with TRBJ1-2; D is possibly TRBD1 (6 bases). The V end lost 5 bases, the J end lost 4 bases, and 11 bases lay between the germline ends. Per germline, CDR1 MNHEY and CDR2 SVGAGI. The CDR3 consists of 13 residues. This CDR3 is CASSTTGLYGYTF. The CDR3 DNA follows: TGTGCCAGCAGTACGACAGGACTCTATGGCTACACCTTC.

This clone was detected ten times or more. The CDR3 spells CASSQTSVNEQFF. The CDR3 DNA sequence: TGCGCCAGCAGCCAGACTAGCGTCAATGAGCAGTTCTTC. The chain joins TRBV4-3 to TRBJ2-1; 8 nucleotides line up with TRBD2. The V gene's germline CDR1 is LGHNA and CDR2 YSLEER. The trim removed 3 bases at V and 6 bases at J, leaving 1 base unmatched. This CDR3 is built from 13 residues.

Of note for this clone: Germline is not matched at one junction end, which may reflect a read error. The chain couples TRBV7-7 to TRBJ2-1; 7 bases fit TRBD1. The CDR3 sequence is 13 residues long. Germline-derived CDR1 and CDR2 are SSHAT and FNYEAQ (reference sequence). The CDR3 reads CASSIGTVNEQFF. Here the CDR3 DNA reads TGTGCTAGCAGCATTGGGACAGTCAATGAGCAGTTCTTC.

This clone was recorded a few times. V and J are TRBV30 and TRBJ1-1; 7 nucleotides agree with TRBD1. The trim removed 4 bases at V and 1 base at J, leaving 6 bases unmatched. CDR3 length equals 14 residues. Germline V CDR1 and CDR2: GTSNPN, SVGIG (reference sequence). The CDR3 here is CAWKGQRTNTEAFF. In nucleotides, the CDR3 is TGTGCCTGGAAGGGACAGCGGACGAACACTGAAGCTTTCTTT.

The chain employs TRBV29-1 and TRBJ2-7; D is perhaps TRBD1 (6 bases). The CDR3 runs to 12 residues. V was clipped by 4 bases and J by 2 bases, with 9 bases between them. CDR1 and CDR2 from the germline V gene are SQVTM and ANQGSEA. The CDR3 sequence: CSVGPGAYEQYF. The CDR3 nucleotides read TGCAGCGTTGGTCCAGGGGCCTACGAGCAGTACTTC.

The chain couples TRBV7-9 to TRBJ2-3; the match to TRBD2 covers 9 bases. CDR3 length equals 16 residues. The V segment lost 2 bases and the J segment 0 bases; nucleotides outside the gene matches: 3. CDR1 and CDR2 from the germline V gene are SEHNR and FQNEAQ (reference sequence). CDR3 nucleotide sequence: TGTGCCAGCAGCTTATTCACTAGCGGGAGCACAGATACGCAGTATTTT. Translated, it gives CASSLFTSGSTDTQYF.

V is TRBV4-3 and J is TRBJ2-5; 11 nucleotides align to TRBD2. Germline V CDR1 and CDR2: LGHNA, YSLEER. The CDR3 loop spans 16 amino acids. The J segment lost 5 bases and the V segment lost 4 bases, leaving 9 bases of the junction unmatched. CDR3 residues: CASSPGTSGGLETQYF. The CDR3 nucleotides are TGCGCCAGCAGCCCAGGGACTAGCGGCGGCCTGGAGACCCAGTACTTC.

The table lists this clone with a few counts. V usage is TRBV5-1 and J usage is TRBJ2-3; D ambiguous. Trimming cost V 7 bases and J 4 bases, with 10 bases left between them. In germline, CDR1 is SGHRS, CDR2 YFSETQ. This CDR3 has 12 residues. CDR3 loop: CASRMLADTQYF. CDR3 in DNA: TGCGCCAGCCGGATGCTAGCAGATACGCAGTATTTT.

The chain recombines TRBV28 with TRBJ1-5; D is unclear. Trimming took 2 bases from V and 7 from J, leaving 9 bases between them. The CDR3 runs 13 residues. The germline V gene has CDR1 MDHEN and CDR2 SYDVKM. In DNA, the CDR3 is TGTGCCAGCAGTTTAGTACGAAGCCAGCCCCAGCATTTT. Translating gives CASSLVRSQPQHF.

This clone was seen only a few times. The V and J genes are TRBV4-2 and TRBJ1-2; D gene ambiguous. The germline V gene has CDR1 LGHNA and CDR2 YNFKEQ. This CDR3 region has 14 residues. Trimming cost V 0 bases and J 8 bases, with 13 bases left between them. CDR3 in DNA: TGTGCCAGCAGCCAAGATTACACATTTCAAGGCTACACCTTC. This sequence encodes CASSQDYTFQGYTF.

The chain couples TRBV6-6 to TRBJ2-5; D ambiguous. V lost 0 bases and J lost 5, with 7 bases in between. Germline V gives CDR1 MNHNY, CDR2 SVGAGI (reference sequence). This CDR3 has 13 residues. The CDR3, as DNA: TGTGCCAGCAGTTACTCAGTTCGGGAGACCCAGTACTTC. This sequence encodes CASSYSVRETQYF.

This clone appeared a few times. V gene TRBV30 combines with J gene TRBJ2-7, with 9 bases identical to TRBD2. CDR3 length: 15 amino acids. V trimming: 3 bases; J trimming: 4 bases; junction bases outside the gene matches: 10. The germline CDR1 and CDR2 sequences are GTSNPN and SVGIG (reference sequence). CDR3 region: CAWSGPRSGRYEQYF. The CDR3 nucleotides read TGTGCCTGGAGCGGACCCAGGAGCGGGAGGTACGAGCAGTACTTC.

The chain combines TRBV7-2 with TRBJ2-5; 10 positions match TRBD2. This CDR3 has 19 residues. Germline V lookup: CDR1 SGHTA, CDR2 FQGNSA. Trimming at V came to 1 base and at J to 4 bases, leaving 15 bases not matched to a gene. The CDR3 sequence: CASSLGASGRIGLGETQYF. Written as DNA, the CDR3 is TGTGCCAGCAGCTTAGGGGCTAGCGGGAGAATAGGATTGGGAGAGACCCAGTACTTC.

This clone turned up a few times. V usage is TRBV2 and J usage is TRBJ2-7; TRBD1 is a possible D gene (5 bases). CDR3 size: 17 residues. Germline lookup yields CDR1 SNHLY and CDR2 FYNNEI. Trimming removed 5 bases from V and 1 base from J, with 21 bases in between. CDR3 nucleotide sequence: TGTGCCAGCAGTCGAAGGGGTGGGGCTAGGGGTTCCTACGAGCAGTACTTC. Its translation: CASSRRGGARGSYEQYF.

At least ten counts were recorded for this clone. The chain employs TRBV30 and TRBJ2-3, with a weak D call TRBD2 (6 bases). Germline CDR1 and CDR2: GTSNPN and SVGIG (reference sequence). Trimming shortened V by 3 bases and J by 2 bases, and 9 bases separated the two germline ends. CDR3 length: 13 residues. CDR3 in amino acids: CAWSRDSTDTQYF. The CDR3 DNA follows: TGTGCCTGGAGCCGGGACTCCACAGATACGCAGTATTTT. Full variable domain (missing parts from reference TRBV30 and TRBJ2-3): SQTIHQWPATLVQPVGSPLSLECTVEGTSNPNLYWYRQAAGRGLQLLFYSVGIGQISSEVPQNLSASRPQDRQFILSSKKLLLSDSGFYLCAWSRDSTDTQYFGPGTRLTVL.

This chain joins TRBV15 and TRBJ2-7, with 7 bases identical to TRBD2. Losses at the gene ends were 3 bases for V and 1 base for J; bases not matched to a gene: 6. The length of the CDR3 is 15 residues. Per germline, CDR1 LNHNV and CDR2 YYDKDF (reference sequence). The DNA for the CDR3 is TGTGCCACCAGCAGGGGGGGAGGGTCTTCCTACGAGCAGTACTTC. Protein: CATSRGGGSSYEQYF. Based on the CDR3 plus reference TRBV15 and TRBJ2-7, the full variable domain is DAMVIQNPRYQVTQFGKPVTLSCSQTLNHNVMYWYQQKSSQAPKLLFHYYDKDFNNEADTPDNFQSRRPNTSFCFLDIRSPGLGDTAMYLCATSRGGGSSYEQYFGPGTRLTVT.

This clone was seen ten or more times. This rearrangement joins TRBV20-1 to TRBJ2-1; no firm D call. There are 11 residues in the CDR3. Deletions cut 7 bases from V and 9 bases from J, with 13 bases between. Germline V gene lookup returns CDR1 DFQATT and CDR2 SNEGSKA (reference sequence). The CDR3: CSVSSSSEQFF. In DNA, the CDR3 is TGCAGTGTGTCGAGTAGCAGTGAGCAGTTCTTC.

A few counts support this clone. The J gene is TRBJ2-7, the V gene TRBV29-1; D possibly corresponds to TRBD1 (6 bases). Per germline, CDR1 SQVTM and CDR2 ANQGSEA. The ends were cut back, 4 bases at V and 6 bases at J, with 10 bases in the middle. The CDR3 has 11 amino acids. The CDR3: CSVATGLEQYF. As DNA, the CDR3 is TGCAGCGTTGCGACAGGTCTCGAGCAGTACTTC.

This sequence joins TRBV27 and TRBJ2-2; no firm D call. This CDR3 has 14 residues. V was shortened by 7 bases and J by 3 bases, with 12 bases between the two germline ends. Germline CDR1 MNHEY, CDR2 SMNVEV (reference sequence). CDR3 loop: CASTSYRDTGELFF. CDR3 DNA: TGTGCCAGCACCTCTTACAGAGACACCGGGGAGCTGTTTTTT.

V is TRBV9 and J is TRBJ2-3; D remains unclear. This CDR3 region has 13 residues. The ends were cut back, 5 bases at V and 0 bases at J, with 7 bases in the middle. Germline V CDR1 and CDR2: SGDLS, YYNGEE. The CDR3 bases are TGTGCCAGCAGGTCAACTAGCACAGATACGCAGTATTTT. Its translation: CASRSTSTDTQYF.

This clone appeared many times. The chain links TRBV7-9 to TRBJ1-2; 7 positions match TRBD1. V gave up 8 bases and J gave up 7 bases; unmatched junction bases: 13. Germline lookup yields CDR1 SEHNR and CDR2 FQNEAQ (reference sequence). The CDR3 runs 14 residues. CDR3 in DNA: TGTGCCAGCTTGATAACAGGGGCCTCCGGTGGCTACACCTTC. Translating it yields CASLITGASGGYTF.

The chain has TRBV30 and TRBJ2-7; TRBD2 matches at 7 bases. V trimming: 2 bases; J trimming: 0 bases; junction bases outside the gene matches: 7. The CDR3 extends over 15 amino acids. The germline V gene encodes CDR1 GTSNPN and CDR2 SVGIG (reference sequence). The CDR3 coding sequence is TGTGCCTGGAGTAACCCTAGCGGAATCTCCTACGAGCAGTACTTC. As protein: CAWSNPSGISYEQYF.

Regarding this clone: An end of the junction differs from the germline gene, which may be a read error. CDR3 DNA sequence: TGCGCCAGCAGCCAAGATAGAAAGGGAACAGGGGGCTACTATTTT. This encodes CASSQDRKGTGGYYF. V is TRBV4-3 and J is TRBJ1-5; 9 positions agree with TRBD1. The CDR3 runs 15 residues. The V gene's germline CDR1 is LGHNA and CDR2 YSLEER.

This clone was picked up a small number of times. The V gene is TRBV30, the J gene TRBJ2-4, with 10 bases fitting TRBD1. Per the germline V gene, CDR1 is GTSNPN and CDR2 is SVGIG (reference sequence). The CDR3 is 13 amino acids. Unmatched junction bases numbered 4, after V lost 5 bases and J lost 6 bases. The CDR3 coding sequence is TGTGCCTGGGACCGGACAGGGGGAAACATTCAGTACTTC. As protein: CAWDRTGGNIQYF.

The chain has TRBV7-2 and TRBJ2-7; weak D call: TRBD1 (5 bases). CDR1 SGHTA and CDR2 FQGNSA come from the germline V gene. V lost 5 bases and J 13 bases, leaving 15 bases between the germline ends. The CDR3 spans 11 residues. This CDR3 is CASSTQTAYYF. The CDR3 DNA reads as TGTGCCAGCAGCACTCAGACAGCCTACTACTTC.

The rearrangement links TRBV6-1 to TRBJ2-1; 13 nucleotides match TRBD2. CDR1 MNHNS and CDR2 SASEGT come from the germline V gene. This CDR3 has 14 residues. Trimming took 6 bases from V and 9 from J; bases not matched to a gene: 5. The CDR3 loop is CASSQGLAGFEQFF. DNA for the CDR3: TGTGCCAGCAGCCAGGGACTAGCGGGATTTGAGCAGTTCTTC.